These 10 T cell receptor beta chains were sequenced from one sample in a study of control samples from healthy donors and cancer patients. The protocol was immunoSEQ multiplex PCR, while the TCRdb copy is restricted to in-frame clones and leaves out a portion. The data hold around 130,000 clones, with approximately 94% observed a single time. The material sequenced was blood. These receptors originate from a man aged 30 to 45 in good health.

V usage is TRBV5-1 and J usage is TRBJ1-6; 10 bases map to TRBD1. Per the germline V gene, CDR1 is SGHRS and CDR2 is YFSETQ. Trimming removed 4 bases from V and 5 bases from J; junction bases left unmatched: 3. This CDR3 is built from 15 residues. The CDR3, as DNA: TGCGCCAGCAGCGCCGGGACAGGGGATAATTCACCCCTCCACTTT. It codes for CASSAGTGDNSPLHF.

CDR3 sequence (DNA): TGCGCCAGCAGCTTGGGACAATGGGGCAAAAATACGCAGTATTTT. Residues: CASSLGQWGKNTQYF. The chain uses TRBV5-1 and TRBJ2-3; tentative D call: TRBD1 (5 bases). CDR3 length: 15 residues. Per the germline V gene, CDR1 is SGHRS and CDR2 is YFSETQ. Between the trimmed V and J ends, which lost 0 bases and 7 bases, there was a span of 15 bases.

The rearrangement links TRBV7-2 to TRBJ2-2; D is possibly TRBD1 (6 bases). Germline CDR1 and CDR2: SGHTA and FQGNSA. The CDR3 sequence is 16 residues long. The V end was cut by 5 bases, the J end by 6 bases, with 19 bases between. The DNA of the CDR3 is TGTGCCAGCAGCCCTACCCCCAGGGGTCGGCCCGGGGAGCTGTTTTTT. It encodes CASSPTPRGRPGELFF.

The chain carries TRBV7-2 and TRBJ2-3, with 8 bases fitting TRBD2. The CDR3 consists of 16 residues. Germline V gene data show CDR1 as SGHTA and CDR2 as FQGNSA. Germline trimming cut 3 bases from V and 5 bases from J; bases unmatched to any gene: 10. The DNA for the CDR3 is TGTGCCAGCAGCTTTCGTAGGGCGGGGGGAAGAGATACGCAGTATTTT. Encoded protein: CASSFRRAGGRDTQYF.

The rearrangement joins TRBV27 to TRBJ2-5, with 8 bases fitting TRBD2. The CDR3 totals 15 residues. Per the germline V gene, CDR1 is MNHEY and CDR2 is SMNVEV (reference sequence). Germline trimming cut 2 bases from V and 14 bases from J; bases unmatched to any gene: 16. CDR3 sequence: CASSLDGGAERDPYF. The CDR3 bases are TGTGCCAGCAGTTTAGACGGGGGGGCCGAAAGAGACCCTTACTTC.

CDR3 DNA sequence: TGTGCCAGCAGTACAAACCGGGACAGGCGGTCGGGAGCTTTCTTT. This encodes CASSTNRDRRSGAFF. V is TRBV28 and J is TRBJ1-1; 8 bases agree with TRBD1. Germline trimming cut 5 bases from V and 10 bases from J; bases unmatched to any gene: 15. The CDR3 totals 15 residues. Germline lookup yields CDR1 MDHEN and CDR2 SYDVKM.

The CDR3, as DNA: TGTGCCAGCAGCTTAGGACAGGGGGCGAGGACTGAAGCTTTCTTT. Amino acid sequence: CASSLGQGARTEAFF. This chain connects TRBV11-3 to TRBJ1-1, with 10 bases aligning to TRBD1. The V segment lost 1 base and the J segment 5 bases; nucleotides outside the gene matches: 4. The CDR3 is 15 amino acids. Germline V lookup: CDR1 SGHNT, CDR2 YENEEA.

In this sample, this clone turned up a few times. A read error may account for a junction end that differs from germline. The chain employs TRBV11-2 and TRBJ2-7; TRBD1 matches at 7 bases. The length of the CDR3 is 14 residues. Germline V CDR1 and CDR2: SGHAT, FQNNGV. CDR3 region: CASSLDRAGYEQYF. The CDR3 bases are TGTGCCAGCAGCCTAGACAGGGCTGGTTACGAGCAGTACTTC.

CDR3 region: CASTQGAQQFF. In nucleotides, the CDR3 is TGTGCCAGTACGCAGGGGGCTCAGCAGTTCTTC. The chain links TRBV19 to TRBJ2-1, with 8 bases matching TRBD1. Germline loops: CDR1 LNHDA, CDR2 SQIVND (reference sequence). There are 11 residues in the CDR3. Unmatched junction bases numbered 4, after V lost 7 bases and J lost 11 bases. The variable domain in full, completed from reference TRBV19 and TRBJ2-1, reads DGGITQSPKYLFRKEGQNVTLSCEQNLNHDAMYWYRQDPGQGLRLIYYSQIVNDFQKGDIAEGYSVSREKKESFPLTVTSAQKNPTAFYLCASTQGAQQFFGPGTRLTVL.

J is TRBJ1-5 and V is TRBV6-1; 9 bases align to TRBD1. Germline trimming cut 6 bases from V and 6 bases from J; bases unmatched to any gene: 6. Germline V gene sequence: CDR1 MNHNS, CDR2 SASEGT. This CDR3 contains 14 residues. The CDR3 sequence: CASRGGQGFQPQHF. The CDR3 DNA reads as TGTGCCAGCAGGGGTGGACAGGGGTTTCAGCCCCAGCATTTT.